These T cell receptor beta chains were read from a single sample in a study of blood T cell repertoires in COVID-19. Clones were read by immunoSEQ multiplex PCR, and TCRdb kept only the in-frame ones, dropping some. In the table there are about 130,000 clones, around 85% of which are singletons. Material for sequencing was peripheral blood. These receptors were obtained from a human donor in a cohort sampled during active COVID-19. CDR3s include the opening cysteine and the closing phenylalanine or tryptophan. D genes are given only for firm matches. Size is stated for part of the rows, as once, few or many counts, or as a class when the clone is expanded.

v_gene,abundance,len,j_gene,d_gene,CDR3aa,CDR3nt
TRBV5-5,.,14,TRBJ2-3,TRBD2,CASSLEGRADTQYF,TGTGCCAGCAGCTTGGAGGGGAGGGCAGATACGCAGTATTTT
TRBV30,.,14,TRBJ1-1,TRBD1,CAWRFRDRGAEAFF,TGTGCCTGGAGGTTCCGGGACAGGGGAGCTGAAGCTTTCTTT
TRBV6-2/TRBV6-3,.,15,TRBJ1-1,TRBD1,CASSTGQGRRTEAFF,TGTGCCAGCAGTACCGGACAGGGGCGTCGGACTGAAGCTTTCTTT
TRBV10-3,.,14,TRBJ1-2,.,CAISESNRERGYTF,TGTGCCATCAGTGAGTCGAACAGGGAGAGGGGCTACACCTTC
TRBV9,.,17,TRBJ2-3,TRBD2,CASSVAGLAGGTDTQYF,TGTGCCAGCAGCGTAGCGGGACTAGCGGGGGGCACAGATACGCAGTATTTT
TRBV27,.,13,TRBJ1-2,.,CASSPIYRDGYTF,TGTGCCAGCAGTCCTATATACAGGGATGGCTACACCTTC
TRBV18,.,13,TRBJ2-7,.,CASSPRRGYEQYF,TGTGCCAGCTCTCCCAGGCGGGGCTACGAGCAGTACTTC
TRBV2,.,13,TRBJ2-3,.,CASGTSGTDTQYF,TGTGCCAGCGGTACCTCGGGCACAGATACGCAGTATTTT
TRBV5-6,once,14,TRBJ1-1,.,CASSLQADIREAFF,TGTGCCAGCAGCCTCCAGGCGGACATTCGTGAAGCTTTCTTT
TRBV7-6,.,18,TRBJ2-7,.,CASSSSPPASSSSYEQYF,TGTGCCAGCAGCTCATCCCCTCCCGCTAGTTCCAGCTCCTACGAGCAGTACTTC
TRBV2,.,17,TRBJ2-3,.,CASSQLVFGPTTDTQYF,TGTGCCAGCTCTCAACTCGTTTTTGGTCCTACGACAGATACGCAGTATTTT
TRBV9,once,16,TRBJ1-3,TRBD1,CASSVSGRGPGNTIYF,TGTGCCAGCAGCGTAAGCGGCAGGGGGCCGGGAAACACCATATATTTT
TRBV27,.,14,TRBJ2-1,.,CASSWGDSYNEQFF,TGTGCCAGCAGTTGGGGGGACTCCTACAATGAGCAGTTCTTC
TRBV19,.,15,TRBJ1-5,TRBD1,CATLQGGQGNQPQHF,TGTGCCACCTTGCAGGGGGGCCAAGGAAATCAGCCCCAGCATTTT
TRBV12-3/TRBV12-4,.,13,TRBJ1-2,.,CASGTAGSGGYTF,TGTGCCAGCGGGACTGCCGGTAGCGGTGGCTACACCTTC
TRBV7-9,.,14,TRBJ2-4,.,CASSSLAAKNIQYF,TGTGCCAGCAGCTCCCTAGCAGCCAAAAACATTCAGTACTTC
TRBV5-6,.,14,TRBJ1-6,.,CASSLAGKGSPLHF,TGTGCCAGCAGCTTGGCAGGGAAGGGATCACCCCTCCACTTT
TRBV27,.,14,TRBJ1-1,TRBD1,CASADRDMNTEAFF,TGTGCCAGCGCTGACAGGGACATGAACACTGAAGCTTTCTTT
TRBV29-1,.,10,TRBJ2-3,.,CSVLADTQYF,TGCAGCGTACTAGCAGATACGCAGTATTTT
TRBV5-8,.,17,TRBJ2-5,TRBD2,CASSPGTSGSPGETQYF,TGTGCCAGCAGCCCCGGGACTAGCGGGAGTCCGGGGGAGACCCAGTACTTC
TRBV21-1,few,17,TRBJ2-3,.,CASSKEGAGPNTDTQYF,TGTGCCAGCAGCAAAGAGGGGGCGGGCCCAAACACAGATACGCAGTATTTT
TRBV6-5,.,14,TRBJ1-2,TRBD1,CASSHLTGDGGYTF,TGTGCCAGCAGTCACCTTACAGGGGACGGTGGCTACACCTTC
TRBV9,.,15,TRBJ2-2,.,CASSSRLVPTGELFF,TGTGCCAGCAGCTCGAGACTAGTTCCCACCGGGGAGCTGTTTTTT
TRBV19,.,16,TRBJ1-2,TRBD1,CASRYPGQGLMPGYTF,TGTGCCAGTAGATATCCGGGACAGGGTCTTATGCCTGGCTACACCTTC
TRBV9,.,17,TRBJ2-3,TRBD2,CASNAKLAGGPTDTQYF,TGTGCCAGCAACGCAAAACTAGCGGGGGGGCCAACAGATACGCAGTATTTT
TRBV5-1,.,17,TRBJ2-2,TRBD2,CASSLSDRLAGGGELFF,TGCGCCAGCAGCTTGTCCGATAGGCTAGCGGGAGGCGGGGAGCTGTTTTTT
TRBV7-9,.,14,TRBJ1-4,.,CASSLVLRSEKLFF,TGTGCCAGCAGCTTAGTTCTGAGGAGTGAAAAACTGTTTTTT
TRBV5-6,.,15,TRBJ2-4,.,CASSFVSGAKNIQYF,TGTGCCAGCAGCTTCGTATCGGGGGCCAAAAACATTCAGTACTTC
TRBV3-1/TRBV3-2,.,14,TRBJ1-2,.,CASSQQGSAYGYTF,TGTGCCAGCAGCCAGCAGGGGAGCGCCTATGGCTACACCTTC
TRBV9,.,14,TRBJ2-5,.,CASSVATGTETQYF,TGTGCCAGCAGCGTAGCTACAGGGACAGAGACCCAGTACTTC
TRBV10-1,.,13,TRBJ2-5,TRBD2,CASTPDGGKTQYF,TGCGCCAGCACTCCAGACGGGGGGAAGACCCAGTACTTC
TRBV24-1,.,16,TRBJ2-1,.,CATSDRTGPGSFGQFF,TGTGCCACCAGTGACCGCACCGGGCCGGGATCATTTGGGCAGTTCTTC
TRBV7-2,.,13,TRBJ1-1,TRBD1,CASSFGGQGEAFF,TGTGCCAGCAGCTTCGGGGGACAGGGCGAAGCTTTCTTT
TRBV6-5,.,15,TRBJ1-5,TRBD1,CASSAGGGSNQPQHF,TGTGCCAGCTCGGCAGGGGGTGGAAGCAATCAGCCCCAGCATTTT
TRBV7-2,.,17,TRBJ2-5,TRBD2,CASLTAGLAGVQETQYF,TGTGCCAGCCTGACCGCGGGGCTAGCGGGAGTCCAAGAGACCCAGTACTTC
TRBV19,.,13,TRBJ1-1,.,CASSIRASTEAFF,TGTGCCAGTAGTATCAGGGCGAGCACTGAAGCTTTCTTT
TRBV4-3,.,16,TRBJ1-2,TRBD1,CASSQDMIGTGSGYTF,TGCGCCAGCAGCCAAGATATGATAGGGACAGGGTCCGGCTACACCTTC